This T cell receptor beta chain was found in a study of patients and donors after allogeneic stem cell transplantation. Germline CDR1 is MGHRA and CDR2 is YSYEKL. The CDR3 runs 14 residues. V dropped 0 bases and J dropped 2 bases, with 7 bases sitting between them. This clonotype turned up a few times. TCRdb re-derived calls from the RT-PCR reads in MiXCR, one entry per CDR3 protein. Of approximately 200,000 distinct CDR3 sequences in the sample, 35% to 50% were seen once. V is TRBV4-1 and J is TRBJ1-2; D is unclear. The clonotype originates from a human donor who was either an allogeneic HSCT recipient or a stem cell or donor lymphocyte infusion donor (not recorded which). It is not recorded whose cells these are; they may come from a transplant donor. The material sequenced was blood, either unsorted or a sorted T cell fraction (not recorded which). This chain's CDR3 is CASSQDFGNYGYTF. The CDR3, as DNA: TGCGCCAGCAGCCAAGATTTCGGAAACTATGGCTACACCTTC.